Included here is one T cell receptor beta chain sequence, with context. Its antigen remains unidentified. Germline V CDR1 and CDR2: SGHKS, YYEKEE (reference sequence). Trimming at V came to 0 bases and at J to 5 bases, leaving 3 bases not matched to a gene. The CDR3 is 15 amino acids. This specimen comes from a study of cytomegalovirus exposure and HLA in healthy donors. Study conclusions and caveats: Accounts indicate the classifier identified cytomegalovirus status with strong specificity and sensitivity. Researchers reported in a later analysis that a missense DCLRE1C variant was tied to TCR beta V- and J-gene trimming.

The primer mix had 60 Vbeta and 13 Jbeta primers. The repertoire was sequenced with immunoSEQ multiplex PCR; TCRdb's copy has only in-frame clones and lacks some. The table records about 73,000 clones, around three quarters of them present only once. The sequencing sample was made of PBMCs. The rearrangement joins TRBV5-5 to TRBJ2-1; 9 bases match TRBD2. This TCR was recovered from a male donor in good health and CMV-seronegative. DNA for the CDR3: TGTGCCAGCAGCTTGGCCGTAGCGGGGGACAATGAGCAGTTCTTC. Translated: CASSLAVAGDNEQFF.